The sequence of this T cell receptor (beta chain) was determined in a study of identical twins. About this clonotype: A read error may explain this, as a much larger clone is one base away.

The CDR3 has 16 amino acids. From germline, CDR1 is KGHDR and CDR2 SFDVKD. With template switching, a universal primer site was added, and the cDNA carried unique molecular identifiers. TCRdb reprocessed the 5' RACE reads via MiXCR and lists one record per CDR3 protein. Among about 390,000 distinct CDR3 sequences listed, 9% to 10% were seen once. Sequenced material: naive T cells sorted from blood. This chain links TRBV24-1 with TRBJ2-2; D tentatively reads TRBD1 or TRBD2 (6 bases each). The sequence was obtained from a woman in her forties or fifties in good health. CDR3 sequence: CATESFGGHPTGKLFF. CDR3 DNA: TGTGCCACCGAGAGTTTCGGGGGCCACCCGACCGGGAAGCTGTTTTTT.